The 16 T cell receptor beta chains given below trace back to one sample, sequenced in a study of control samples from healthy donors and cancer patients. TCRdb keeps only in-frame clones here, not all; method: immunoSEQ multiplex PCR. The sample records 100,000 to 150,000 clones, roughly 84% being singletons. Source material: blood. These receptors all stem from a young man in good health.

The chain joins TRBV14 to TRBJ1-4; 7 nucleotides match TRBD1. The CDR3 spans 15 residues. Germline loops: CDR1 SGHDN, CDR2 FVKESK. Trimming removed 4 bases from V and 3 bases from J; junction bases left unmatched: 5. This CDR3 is CASSPPGQSNEKLFF. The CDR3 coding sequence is TGTGCCAGCAGCCCTCCGGGACAGTCTAATGAAAAACTGTTTTTT. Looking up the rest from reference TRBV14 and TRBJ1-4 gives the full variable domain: EAGVTQFPSHSVIEKGQTVTLRCDPISGHDNLYWYRRVMGKEIKFLLHFVKESKQDESGMPNNRFLAERTGGTYSTLKVQPAELEDSGVYFCASSPPGQSNEKLFFGSGTQLSVL.

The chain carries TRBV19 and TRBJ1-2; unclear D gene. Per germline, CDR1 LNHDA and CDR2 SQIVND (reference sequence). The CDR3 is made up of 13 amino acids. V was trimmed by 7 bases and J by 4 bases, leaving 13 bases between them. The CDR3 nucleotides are TGTGCCAGTATCGGAAGGGAAGTCTATGGCTACACCTTC. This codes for CASIGREVYGYTF.

The CDR3: CASNLAGGLTGELFF. CDR3 sequence (DNA): TGTGCCAGTAATCTAGCGGGAGGGTTAACCGGGGAGCTGTTTTTT. This rearrangement joins TRBV19 to TRBJ2-2, with 12 bases matching TRBD2. The CDR3 sequence is 15 residues long. V shed 7 bases and J 5 bases; nucleotides not matched to a gene: 5. Per the germline V gene, CDR1 is LNHDA and CDR2 is SQIVND (reference sequence).

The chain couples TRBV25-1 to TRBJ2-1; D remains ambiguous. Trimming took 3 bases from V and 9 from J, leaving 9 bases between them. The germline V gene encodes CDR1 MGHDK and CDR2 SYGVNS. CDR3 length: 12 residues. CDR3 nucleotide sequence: TGTGCCAGCAGTGACAGGTCGTCTGAGCAGTTCTTC. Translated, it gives CASSDRSSEQFF.

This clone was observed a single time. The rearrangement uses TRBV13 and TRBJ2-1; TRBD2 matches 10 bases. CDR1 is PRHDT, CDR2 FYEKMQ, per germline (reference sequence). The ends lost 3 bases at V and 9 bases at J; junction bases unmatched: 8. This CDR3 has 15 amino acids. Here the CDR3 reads CASSFPSGSLGEQFF. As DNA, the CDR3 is TGTGCCAGCAGCTTCCCTAGCGGGAGTCTCGGTGAGCAGTTCTTC.

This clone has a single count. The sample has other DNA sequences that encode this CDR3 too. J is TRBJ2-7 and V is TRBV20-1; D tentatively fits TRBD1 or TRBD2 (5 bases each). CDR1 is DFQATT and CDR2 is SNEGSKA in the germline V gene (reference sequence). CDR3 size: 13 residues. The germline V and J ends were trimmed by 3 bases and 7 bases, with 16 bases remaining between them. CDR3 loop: CSASLLGWGEQYF. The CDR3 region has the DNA TGCAGTGCTAGTCTTCTAGGTTGGGGGGAGCAGTACTTC.

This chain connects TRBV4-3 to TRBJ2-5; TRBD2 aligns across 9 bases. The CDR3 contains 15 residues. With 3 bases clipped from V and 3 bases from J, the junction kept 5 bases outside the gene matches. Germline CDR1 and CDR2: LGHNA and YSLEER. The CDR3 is CASSQGSGSEETQYF. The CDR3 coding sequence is TGCGCCAGCAGCCAGGGTAGCGGGAGTGAAGAGACCCAGTACTTC.

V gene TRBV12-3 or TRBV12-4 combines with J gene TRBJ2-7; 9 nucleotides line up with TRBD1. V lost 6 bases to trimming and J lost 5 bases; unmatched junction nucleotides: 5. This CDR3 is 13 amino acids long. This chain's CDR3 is CASSPQGADEQYF. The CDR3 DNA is TGTGCCAGCAGCCCACAGGGGGCGGACGAGCAGTACTTC.

The CDR3 loop is CASSSTGYYGYTF. CDR3 DNA: TGCGCCAGCAGCTCCACAGGGTACTATGGCTACACCTTC. The chain carries TRBV5-1 and TRBJ1-2, with D maybe TRBD1 (6 bases). The CDR3 is 13 amino acids. CDR1 and CDR2 (germline): SGHRS, YFSETQ. V was cut by 3 bases and J by 3 bases, with 9 bases left in between.

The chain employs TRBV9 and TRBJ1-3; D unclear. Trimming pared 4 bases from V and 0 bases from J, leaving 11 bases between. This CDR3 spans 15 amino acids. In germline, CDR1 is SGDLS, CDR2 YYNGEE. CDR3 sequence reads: CASSPRLLSGNTIYF. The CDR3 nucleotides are TGTGCCAGCAGCCCCAGGCTACTCTCTGGAAACACCATATATTTT.

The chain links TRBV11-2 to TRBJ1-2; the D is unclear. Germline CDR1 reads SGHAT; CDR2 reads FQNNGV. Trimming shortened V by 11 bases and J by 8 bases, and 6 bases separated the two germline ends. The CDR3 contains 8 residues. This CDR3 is CASGGYTF. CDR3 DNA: TGTGCCTCCGGGGGCTACACCTTC.

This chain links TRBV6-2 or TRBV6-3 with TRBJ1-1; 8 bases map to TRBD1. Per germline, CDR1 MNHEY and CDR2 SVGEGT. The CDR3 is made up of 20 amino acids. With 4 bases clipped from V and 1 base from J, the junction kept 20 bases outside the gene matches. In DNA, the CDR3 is TGTGCCAGCAGTTCTCTCTTTACGTCCCGACAGGGGCGAAAGAACACTGAAGCTTTCTTT. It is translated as CASSSLFTSRQGRKNTEAFF.

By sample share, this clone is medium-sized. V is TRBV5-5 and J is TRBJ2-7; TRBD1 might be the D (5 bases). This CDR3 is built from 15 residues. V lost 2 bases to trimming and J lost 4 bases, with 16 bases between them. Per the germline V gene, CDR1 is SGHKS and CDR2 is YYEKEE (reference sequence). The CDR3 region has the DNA TGTGCCAGCAGCTTAGAAGGCAGGGATGCTTACGAGCAGTACTTC. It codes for CASSLEGRDAYEQYF.

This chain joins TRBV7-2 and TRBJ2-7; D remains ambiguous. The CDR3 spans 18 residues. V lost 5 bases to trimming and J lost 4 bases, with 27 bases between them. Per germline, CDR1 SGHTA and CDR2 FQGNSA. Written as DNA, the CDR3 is TGTGCCAGCAGCCTCGCAGGCGCCCTAGGGTGGGTGCCTTACGAGCAGTACTTC. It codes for CASSLAGALGWVPYEQYF. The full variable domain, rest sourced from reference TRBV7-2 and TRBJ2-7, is GAGVSQSPSNKVTEKGKDVELRCDPISGHTALYWYRQSLGQGLEFLIYFQGNSAPDKSGLPSDRFSAERTGGSVSTLTIQRTQQEDSAVYLCASSLAGALGWVPYEQYFGPGTRLTVT.

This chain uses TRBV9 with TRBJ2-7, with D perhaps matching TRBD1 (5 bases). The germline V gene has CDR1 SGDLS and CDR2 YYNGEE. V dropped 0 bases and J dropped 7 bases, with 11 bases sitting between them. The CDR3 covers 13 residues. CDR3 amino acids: CASSVVGREEQYF. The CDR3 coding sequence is TGTGCCAGCAGCGTAGTGGGCAGGGAAGAGCAGTACTTC.

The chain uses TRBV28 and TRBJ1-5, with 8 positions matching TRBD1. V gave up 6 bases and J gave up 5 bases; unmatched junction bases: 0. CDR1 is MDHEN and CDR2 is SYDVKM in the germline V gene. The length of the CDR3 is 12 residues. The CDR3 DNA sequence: TGTGCCAGCAGGACAGGGGATCAGCCCCAGCATTTT. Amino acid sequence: CASRTGDQPQHF. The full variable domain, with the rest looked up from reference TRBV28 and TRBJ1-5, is DVKVTQSSRYLVKRTGEKVFLECVQDMDHENMFWYRQDPGLGLRLIYFSYDVKMKEKGDIPEGYSVSREKKERFSLILESASTNQTSMYLCASRTGDQPQHFGDGTRLSIL.